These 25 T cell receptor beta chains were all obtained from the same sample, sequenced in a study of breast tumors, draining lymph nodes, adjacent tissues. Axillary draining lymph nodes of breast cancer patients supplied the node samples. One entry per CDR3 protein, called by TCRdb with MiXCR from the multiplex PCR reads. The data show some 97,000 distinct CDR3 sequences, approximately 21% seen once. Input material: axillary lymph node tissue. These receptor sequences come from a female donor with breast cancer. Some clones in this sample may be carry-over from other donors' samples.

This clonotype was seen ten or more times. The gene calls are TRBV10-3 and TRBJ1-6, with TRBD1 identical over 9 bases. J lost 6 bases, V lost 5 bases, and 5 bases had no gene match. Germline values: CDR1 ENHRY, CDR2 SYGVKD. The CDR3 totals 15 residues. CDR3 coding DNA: TGTGCCATCAGTCGCGGGACAGGGTTTAATTCACCCCTCCACTTT. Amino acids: CAISRGTGFNSPLHF.

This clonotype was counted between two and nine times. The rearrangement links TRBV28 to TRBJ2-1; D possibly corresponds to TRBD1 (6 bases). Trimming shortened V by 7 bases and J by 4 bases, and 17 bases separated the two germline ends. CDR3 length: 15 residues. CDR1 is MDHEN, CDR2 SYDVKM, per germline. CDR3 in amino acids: CASINGGSSYNEQFF. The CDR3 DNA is TGTGCCAGCATCAATGGGGGCTCTTCTTACAATGAGCAGTTCTTC.

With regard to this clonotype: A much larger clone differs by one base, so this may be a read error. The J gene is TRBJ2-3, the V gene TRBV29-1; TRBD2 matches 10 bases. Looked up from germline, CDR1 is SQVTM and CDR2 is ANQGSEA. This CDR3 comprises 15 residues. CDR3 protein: CSVQESGGVTDTQYF. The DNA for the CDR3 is TGCAGCGTTCAAGAAAGCGGGGGGGTTACAGATACGCAGTATTTT.

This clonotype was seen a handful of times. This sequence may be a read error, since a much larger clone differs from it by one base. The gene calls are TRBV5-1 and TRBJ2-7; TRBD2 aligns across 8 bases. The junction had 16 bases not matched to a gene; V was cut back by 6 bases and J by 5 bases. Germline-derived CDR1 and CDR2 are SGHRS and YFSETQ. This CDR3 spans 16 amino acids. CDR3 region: CASNGGTSYVIDEQYF. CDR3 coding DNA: TGCGCCAGCAACGGTGGGACTAGTTACGTGATCGACGAGCAGTACTTC. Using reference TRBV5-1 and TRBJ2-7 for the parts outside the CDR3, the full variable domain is KAGVTQTPRYLIKTRGQQVTLSCSPISGHRSVSWYQQTPGQGLQFLFEYFSETQRNKGNFPGRFSGRQFSNSRSEMNVSTLELGDSALYLCASNGGTSYVIDEQYFGPGTRLTVT.

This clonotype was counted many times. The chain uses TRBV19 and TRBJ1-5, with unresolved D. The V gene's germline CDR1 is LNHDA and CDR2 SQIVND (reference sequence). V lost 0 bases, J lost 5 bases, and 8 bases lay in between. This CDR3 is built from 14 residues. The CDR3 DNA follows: TGTGCCAGTAGTATAGATCAGGCACATCAGCCCCAGCATTTT. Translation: CASSIDQAHQPQHF.

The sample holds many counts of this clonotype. The CDR3 loop is CASSPNRWAAQYF. CDR3 sequence (DNA): TGTGCCAGCAGTCCGAATCGATGGGCCGCGCAGTATTTT. The V and J genes are TRBV12-3 or TRBV12-4 and TRBJ2-3; unclear D gene. With 5 bases removed from V and 10 bases from J, the gap between germline ends came to 16 bases. The CDR3 has 13 residues.

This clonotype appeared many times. The CDR3 sequence is CATSEGRSPVYGYTF. The CDR3 DNA follows: TGTGCCACCAGTGAAGGCAGGAGCCCAGTCTATGGCTACACCTTC. The chain joins TRBV24-1 to TRBJ1-2, with D unresolved. CDR3 length: 15 amino acids. V lost 4 bases and J lost 4, with 15 bases in between. Germline V gene sequence: CDR1 KGHDR, CDR2 SFDVKD.

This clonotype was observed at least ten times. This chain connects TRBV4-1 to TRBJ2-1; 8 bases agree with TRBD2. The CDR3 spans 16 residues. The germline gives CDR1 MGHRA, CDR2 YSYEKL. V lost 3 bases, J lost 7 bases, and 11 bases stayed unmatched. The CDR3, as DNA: TGCGCCAGCAGCCAGGTCGGAGCGGGAGTTGGAAATGAGCAGTTCTTC. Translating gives CASSQVGAGVGNEQFF.

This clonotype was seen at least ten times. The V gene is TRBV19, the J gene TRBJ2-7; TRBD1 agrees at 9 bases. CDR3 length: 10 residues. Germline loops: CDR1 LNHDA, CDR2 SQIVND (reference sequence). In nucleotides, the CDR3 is TGTTGGGACAGGGCTTACGAGCAGTACTTC. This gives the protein CWDRAYEQYF. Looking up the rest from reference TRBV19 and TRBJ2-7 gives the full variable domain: DGGITQSPKYLFRKEGQNVTLSCEQNLNHDAMYWYRQDPGQGLRLIYYSQIVNDFQKGDIAEGYSVSREKKESFPLTVTSAQKNPTAFYLCWDRAYEQYFGPGTRLTVT.

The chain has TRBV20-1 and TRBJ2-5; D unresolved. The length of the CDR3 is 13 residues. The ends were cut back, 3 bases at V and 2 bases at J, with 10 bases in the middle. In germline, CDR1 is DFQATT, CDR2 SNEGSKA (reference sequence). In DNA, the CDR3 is TGCAGTGCTAGTTCGACGGGTCAAGAGACCCAGTACTTC. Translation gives CSASSTGQETQYF.

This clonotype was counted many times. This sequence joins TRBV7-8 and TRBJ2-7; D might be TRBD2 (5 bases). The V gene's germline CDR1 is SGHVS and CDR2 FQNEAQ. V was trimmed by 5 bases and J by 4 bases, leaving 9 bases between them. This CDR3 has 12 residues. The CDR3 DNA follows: TGTGCCAGCAGCCGACGGGATTACGAGCAGTACTTC. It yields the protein CASSRRDYEQYF.

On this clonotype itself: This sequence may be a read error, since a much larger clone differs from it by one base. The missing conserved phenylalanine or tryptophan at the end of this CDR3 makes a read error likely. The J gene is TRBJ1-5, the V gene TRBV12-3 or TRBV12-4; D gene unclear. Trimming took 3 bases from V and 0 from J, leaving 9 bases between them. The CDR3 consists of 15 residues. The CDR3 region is CASSLSAYSNQPQHV. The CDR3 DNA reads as TGTGCCAGCAGTTTGTCAGCCTATAGCAATCAGCCCCAGCATGTT.

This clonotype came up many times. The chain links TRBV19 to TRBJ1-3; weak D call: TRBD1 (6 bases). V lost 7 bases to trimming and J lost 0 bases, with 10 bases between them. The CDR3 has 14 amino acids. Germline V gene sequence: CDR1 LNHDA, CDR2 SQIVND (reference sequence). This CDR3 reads CASKDRSSGNTIYF. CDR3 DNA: TGTGCCAGTAAAGACAGGAGCTCTGGAAACACCATATATTTT.

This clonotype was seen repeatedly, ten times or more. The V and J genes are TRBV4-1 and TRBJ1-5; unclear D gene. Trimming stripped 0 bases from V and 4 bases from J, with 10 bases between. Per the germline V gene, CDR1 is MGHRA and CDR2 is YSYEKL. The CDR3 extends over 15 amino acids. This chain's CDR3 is CASSQEEGRNQPQHF. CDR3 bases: TGCGCCAGCAGCCAAGAGGAGGGCCGAAATCAGCCCCAGCATTTT.

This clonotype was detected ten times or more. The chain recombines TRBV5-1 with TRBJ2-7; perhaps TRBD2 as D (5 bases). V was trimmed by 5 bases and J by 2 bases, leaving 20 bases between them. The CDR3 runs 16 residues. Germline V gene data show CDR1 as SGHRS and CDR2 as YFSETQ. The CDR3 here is CASRGPGNTSPYEQYF. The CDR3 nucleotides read TGCGCCAGCAGAGGACCCGGGAACACGTCGCCCTACGAGCAGTACTTC.

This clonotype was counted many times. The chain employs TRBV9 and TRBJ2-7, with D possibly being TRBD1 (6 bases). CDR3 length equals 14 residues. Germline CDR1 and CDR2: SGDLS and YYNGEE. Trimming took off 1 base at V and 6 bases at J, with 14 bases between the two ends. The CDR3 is CASSVTWTDSEQYF. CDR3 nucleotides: TGTGCCAGCAGCGTAACTTGGACAGATAGCGAGCAGTACTTC.

CDR3: CASSLSGTGGTEETQYF. DNA of the CDR3: TGTGCCAGCAGCTTATCCGGGACAGGGGGCACCGAAGAGACCCAGTACTTC. The chain couples TRBV5-4 to TRBJ2-5; TRBD1 matches at 12 bases. CDR1 and CDR2 from the germline V gene are SGHNT and YYREEE (reference sequence). Trimming cost V 2 bases and J 3 bases; bases outside gene matches: 8. The CDR3 loop spans 17 amino acids.

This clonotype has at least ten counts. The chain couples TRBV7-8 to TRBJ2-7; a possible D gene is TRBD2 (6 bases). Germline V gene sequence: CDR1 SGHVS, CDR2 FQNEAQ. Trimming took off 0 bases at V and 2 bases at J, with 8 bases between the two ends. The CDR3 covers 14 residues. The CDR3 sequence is CASSLAQRAYEQYF. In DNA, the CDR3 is TGTGCCAGCAGCTTAGCCCAGCGGGCCTACGAGCAGTACTTC.

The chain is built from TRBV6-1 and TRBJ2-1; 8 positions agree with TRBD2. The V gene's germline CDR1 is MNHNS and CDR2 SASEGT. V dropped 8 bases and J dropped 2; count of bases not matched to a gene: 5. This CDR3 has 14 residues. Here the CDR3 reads CASGKLAAYNEQFF. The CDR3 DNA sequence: TGTGCCAGCGGTAAACTAGCGGCCTACAATGAGCAGTTCTTC.

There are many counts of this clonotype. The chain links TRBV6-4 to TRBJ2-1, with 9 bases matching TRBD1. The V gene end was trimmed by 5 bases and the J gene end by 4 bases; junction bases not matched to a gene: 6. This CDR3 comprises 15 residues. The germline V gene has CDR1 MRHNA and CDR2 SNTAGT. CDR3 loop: CASSLQGAMYNEQFF. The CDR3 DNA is TGTGCCAGCAGTTTACAGGGGGCGATGTACAATGAGCAGTTCTTC.

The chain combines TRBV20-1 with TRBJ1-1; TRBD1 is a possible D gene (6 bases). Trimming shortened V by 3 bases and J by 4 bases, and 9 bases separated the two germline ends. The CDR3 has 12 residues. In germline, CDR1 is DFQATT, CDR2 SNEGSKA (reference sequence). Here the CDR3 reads CSASQGRTEAFF. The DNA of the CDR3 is TGCAGTGCTAGTCAGGGGCGCACTGAAGCTTTCTTT.

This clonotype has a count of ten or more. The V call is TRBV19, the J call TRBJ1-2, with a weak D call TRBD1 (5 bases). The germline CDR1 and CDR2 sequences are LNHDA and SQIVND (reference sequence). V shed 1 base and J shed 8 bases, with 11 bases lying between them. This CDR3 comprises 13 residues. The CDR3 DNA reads TGTGCCAGTAGTATAGGGTTAGGGGACGGCTACACCTTC. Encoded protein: CASSIGLGDGYTF. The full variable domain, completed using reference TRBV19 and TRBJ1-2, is DGGITQSPKYLFRKEGQNVTLSCEQNLNHDAMYWYRQDPGQGLRLIYYSQIVNDFQKGDIAEGYSVSREKKESFPLTVTSAQKNPTAFYLCASSIGLGDGYTFGSGTRLTVV.

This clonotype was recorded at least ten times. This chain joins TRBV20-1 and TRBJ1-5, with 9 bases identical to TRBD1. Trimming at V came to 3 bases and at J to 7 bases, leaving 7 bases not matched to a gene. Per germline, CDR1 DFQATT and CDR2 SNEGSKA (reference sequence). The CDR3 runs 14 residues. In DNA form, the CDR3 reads TGCAGTGCTAGTCCGGGACAGGGTGGACAGCCCCAGCATTTT. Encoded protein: CSASPGQGGQPQHF.

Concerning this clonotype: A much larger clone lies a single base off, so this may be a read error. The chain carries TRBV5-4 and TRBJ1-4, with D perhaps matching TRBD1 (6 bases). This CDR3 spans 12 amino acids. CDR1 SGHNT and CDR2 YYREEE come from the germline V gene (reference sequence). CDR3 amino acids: CAAGATNEKLLF. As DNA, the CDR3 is TGTGCCGCGGGGGCAACTAATGAAAAACTGCTTTTT.

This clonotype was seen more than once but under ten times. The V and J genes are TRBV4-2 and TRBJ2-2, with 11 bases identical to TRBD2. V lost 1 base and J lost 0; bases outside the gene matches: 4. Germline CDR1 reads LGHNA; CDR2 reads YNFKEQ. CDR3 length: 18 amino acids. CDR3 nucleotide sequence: TGTGCCAGCAGCCAAGGACTAGCGGGATCCGCGAACACCGGGGAGCTGTTTTTT. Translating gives CASSQGLAGSANTGELFF.